The clone carrying this T cell receptor beta chain was observed a few times. What it recognizes is unknown. CDR3 length: 17 amino acids. Unmatched junction bases numbered 12, after V lost 1 base and J lost 4 bases. The germline CDR1 and CDR2 sequences are MGHRA and YSYEKL. The record originates from a study of high-grade serous ovarian cancer treatment subgroups. Overall study results and limits: TCR relatedness rose with neoantigen level and trended with mutation load.

Tumor tissue was taken before any definitive surgery or chemotherapy was given. TCRdb's copy holds only in-frame clones and misses some; the assay was immunoSEQ multiplex PCR. The sample lists about 39,000 clones, 79% seen once, with 3% to 3.5% in the top ten. The chain joins TRBV4-1 to TRBJ1-2, with 7 positions matching TRBD1. The sequenced sample consisted of tumor tissue. This sequence originates from a human donor with high-grade serous ovarian cancer. CDR3 DNA: TGCGCCAGCAGCCAAGCAACGACCGGGACAGCTGGCTATGGCTACACCTTC. Protein sequence: CASSQATTGTAGYGYTF.